This entry is about one TCR beta chain. The antigen is undetermined. V lost 5 bases, J lost 0 bases, and 10 bases stayed unmatched. Per the germline V gene, CDR1 is SGHTA and CDR2 is FQGNSA. There are 16 residues in the CDR3. This sample stems from a study of cytomegalovirus exposure and HLA in healthy donors. PCR amplification relied on 60 Vbeta primers (plus 13 Jbeta primers). The table came from immunoSEQ multiplex PCR; TCRdb's copy has only in-frame clones and leaves some out. In the table there are over 70,000 clones, approximately 70% of which are singletons. Findings and limits, study-wide: Exclusion as indistinguishable affected some V segments, including TRBV6-2 and TRBV6-3. In a later analysis, common viral pathogens appeared linked to several of the most significant clusters.

V usage is TRBV7-2 and J usage is TRBJ2-7, with TRBD2 matching 7 bases. The material sequenced was PBMCs. The sequence came from a man aged 25-45 years in good health and CMV-seronegative. In DNA form, the CDR3 reads TGTGCCAGCAGCCGACTCGGGACTACGAGCTCCTACGAGCAGTACTTC. Its protein product is CASSRLGTTSSYEQYF.